This T cell receptor (beta chain) was sequenced during a study of blood T cell repertoires in COVID-19. Study details: The study drew acute and convalescent COVID-19 samples from the United States, Italy and Spain. PBMCs, B-cell-depleted T cells, or T cells provided the cDNA or gDNA that made up the material.

Deletions cut 5 bases from V and 4 bases from J, with 14 bases between. The CDR3 is 15 residues long. The germline V gene has CDR1 SSHAT and CDR2 FNYEAQ (reference sequence). This clone was counted between two and nine times. Per the original data handling: Nucleated cell number was recorded as an estimate derived from reference gene primer amplification. Repertoires were generated with immunoSEQ multiplex PCR, while TCRdb's copy carries only in-frame clones and drops some. The DNA was the basis for D and trimming; V, J and clone size are from that table. Here the sample spans some 200,000 clones, under 85% being singletons.

The rearrangement links TRBV7-7 to TRBJ2-2; D is perhaps TRBD1 (6 bases). Input material: peripheral blood. The sequence came from a middle-aged woman with acute or convalescent COVID-19. CDR3: CASSASQGSTGELFF. DNA of the CDR3: TGTGCCAGCAGCGCCAGTCAGGGGTCCACCGGGGAGCTGTTTTTT.